The rows below give T cell receptor beta chains drawn from one sample of a study of blood T cell repertoires in COVID-19. Libraries were prepared by immunoSEQ multiplex PCR; TCRdb keeps only in-frame clonotypes and omits some of them. The sample includes more than 150,000 clones, around 90% of them seen just once. Sequenced input: peripheral blood. The source of these receptors is a man aged 55-75 years with acute or convalescent COVID-19. Both conserved end residues are part of each CDR3. D genes are given only for firm matches.

d_gene	j_gene	v_gene	CDR3nt	CDR3aa
-	TRBJ2-1	TRBV11-2	TGTGCCAGCAGCTTACAGGACTCCTACAATGAGCAGTTCTTC	CASSLQDSYNEQFF
TRBD2	TRBJ2-3	TRBV11-2	TGTGCCAGCAGCTACGCGGGGGGCACAGATACGCAGTATTTT	CASSYAGGTDTQYF
TRBD1	TRBJ2-1	TRBV13	TGTGCCAGCAGCTTTAGGGCCAACACAGGGGGTTACAATGAGCAGTTCTTC	CASSFRANTGGYNEQFF
TRBD1	TRBJ1-2	TRBV2	TGTGCCAGCAGGGAGGGACAGGGGGCGCTCCATTATGGCTACACCTTC	CASREGQGALHYGYTF
TRBD1	TRBJ2-3	TRBV24-1	TGTGCCACCAGTGACCCGGGACAGGGGGCGAGCGGAAGAACAGATACGCAGTATTTT	CATSDPGQGASGRTDTQYF
-	TRBJ1-6	TRBV7-2	TGTGCCAGCAGCTTAAACCCGGGAAACTCATCACCCCTCCACTTT	CASSLNPGNSSPLHF
-	TRBJ1-2	TRBV10-3	TGTGCCATCAGTGAATGGCAGGATAATGGCTACACCTTC	CAISEWQDNGYTF
-	TRBJ1-6	TRBV4-3	TGCGCCAGCAGCCAAGGAAGGAACAGTTCACCCCTCCACTTT	CASSQGRNSSPLHF
-	TRBJ2-7	TRBV5-4	TGTGCCAGCAGCCCGGCGGGGTCCTCCTACGAGCAGTACTTC	CASSPAGSSYEQYF
-	TRBJ1-1	TRBV4-1	TGCGCCAGCAGCGCTACCCCAGGGGTCTCTGAAGCTTTCTTT	CASSATPGVSEAFF
TRBD1	TRBJ2-7	TRBV3-1/TRBV3-2	TGTGCCAGCAGCCAGGTCGGGACAGCGGTGGAGCAGTACTTC	CASSQVGTAVEQYF
TRBD1	TRBJ1-1	TRBV6-5	TGTGCCAGCAGTTACCCCGCGGCAGGGGGCGAAGCTTTCTTT	CASSYPAAGGEAFF
-	TRBJ1-2	TRBV7-9	TGTGCCAGCAGCCGGCACCTGACAGGTGCTAACTATGGCTACACCTTC	CASSRHLTGANYGYTF